This paragraph reports one T cell receptor beta chain. The CDR3 sequence is 20 residues long. The sample originates from a study of blood T cell repertoires in COVID-19. For the study at large: Sites across the United States, Italy and Spain contributed samples from acute and convalescent COVID-19. Nucleic acid was either cDNA or gDNA, and it came from T cells, B-cell-depleted T cells, or PBMCs.

Authors' data handling: Scientists estimated how many nucleated cells there were by amplifying reference gene primers. Sequencing was performed with immunoSEQ multiplex PCR; in TCRdb, only in-frame clones are kept and a portion is missing. D and trimming come from the DNA, and the V and J calls and clone size come from that table. The table includes fewer than 350,000 clones, over 75% detected once. This clonotype was sampled from a man between 18 and 29 years old with active or convalescent COVID-19. The rearrangement joins TRBV21-1 to TRBJ2-7; whether TRBD1, the table's D call, matches the DNA was not checked. TRBV21-1 is a pseudogene. The material sequenced was peripheral blood. The CDR3: CASSKGGGQGELRGSYEQYF. CDR3 nucleotide sequence: TGTGCCAGCAGCAAAGGGGGTGGACAGGGGGAATTAAGGGGCTCCTACGAGCAGTACTTC.